The 29 T cell receptor beta chains reported below all come from one sample, sequenced in a study of blood T cell repertoires in COVID-19 (dated by TCRdb to the early 2020s). To prepare the library, the immunoSEQ multiplex PCR assay was applied. The clones in this table, taken by TCRdb from immuneACCESS, are in-frame only. Not every clone is retained; where verified, under half of the shortfall comes from an unresolved V gene, and the cause of the rest is unknown. This sample lists some 260,000 clones; roughly 90% were detected once. Clones ranked in the top ten supply about 6% of the sample. The sample was PBMCs or T cells enriched from blood (not recorded which). The origin of the receptors is a woman under 40 with acute COVID-19.

V is TRBV5-1 and J is TRBJ1-6; the D gene is possibly TRBD1 (6 bases). Germline V gene data show CDR1 as SGHRS and CDR2 as YFSETQ. Deletions cut 4 bases from V and 5 bases from J, with 10 bases between. The CDR3 contains 14 residues. CDR3 protein: CASSPDRNNSPLHF. CDR3 coding DNA: TGCGCCAGCAGCCCGGACAGAAATAATTCACCCCTCCACTTT.

The chain joins TRBV19 to TRBJ2-7, with D unclear. This CDR3 spans 14 amino acids. Germline-derived CDR1 and CDR2 are LNHDA and SQIVND (reference sequence). Trimming cost V 0 bases and J 6 bases, with 12 bases left between them. The CDR3 here is CASSIDEASFEQYF. The CDR3 nucleotides are TGTGCCAGTAGTATAGATGAGGCCAGCTTCGAGCAGTACTTC. Drawing the rest from reference TRBV19 and TRBJ2-7, the complete variable domain is DGGITQSPKYLFRKEGQNVTLSCEQNLNHDAMYWYRQDPGQGLRLIYYSQIVNDFQKGDIAEGYSVSREKKESFPLTVTSAQKNPTAFYLCASSIDEASFEQYFGPGTRLTVT.

The rearrangement links TRBV5-8 to TRBJ2-5; 8 nucleotides align to TRBD1. From germline, CDR1 is SGHTS and CDR2 YDEGEE. The CDR3 runs 15 residues. Trimming took 3 bases from V and 4 from J; bases not matched to a gene: 8. The CDR3: CASSSETGEVETQYF. The CDR3 coding sequence is TGTGCCAGCAGCTCAGAGACAGGGGAGGTAGAGACCCAGTACTTC.

This rearrangement joins TRBV25-1 to TRBJ2-3; 7 bases are a match to TRBD2. CDR3 length: 14 amino acids. After removal of 5 bases from V and 2 bases from J, the junction contained 4 bases not matched to a gene. Germline-derived CDR1 and CDR2 are MGHDK and SYGVNS. The CDR3 DNA sequence: TGTGCCAGCAGTCTCGGACTAGACACAGATACGCAGTATTTT. Residues: CASSLGLDTDTQYF.

The gene calls are TRBV28 and TRBJ2-2, with 9 positions matching TRBD1. The junction had 10 bases not matched to a gene; V was cut back by 7 bases and J by 1 base. The CDR3 covers 17 residues. The V gene's germline CDR1 is MDHEN and CDR2 SYDVKM. Here the CDR3 reads CASIHSQGAQNTGELFF. The CDR3 nucleotides read TGTGCCAGCATCCACTCACAGGGGGCGCAGAACACCGGGGAGCTGTTTTTT.

V is TRBV6-5 and J is TRBJ2-5, with D perhaps TRBD1 (5 bases). The CDR3 is 14 residues long. The V gene lost 5 bases and the J gene lost 5 bases, with 15 bases spanning the gap. From germline, CDR1 is MNHEY and CDR2 SVGAGI. The CDR3 region is CASSLLQEVETQYF. The CDR3 DNA sequence: TGTGCCAGCAGTCTACTACAGGAAGTGGAGACCCAGTACTTC.

The chain recombines TRBV5-3 with TRBJ2-6, with D uncertain. TRBV5-3 is designated an ORF whose function remains uncertain. The CDR3 runs 20 residues. The V end lost 0 bases, the J end lost 0 bases, and 19 bases lay between the germline ends. The CDR3 coding sequence is TGTGCCAGAAGCTTGGGCTGCTTCGAGAACCCAAGCTCTGGGGCCAACGTCCTGACTTTC. It specifies CARSLGCFENPSSGANVLTF.

The chain carries TRBV19 and TRBJ1-1; 7 bases are shared with TRBD1. This CDR3 comprises 15 residues. The V gene end was trimmed by 6 bases and the J gene end by 3 bases; junction bases not matched to a gene: 10. Germline V gene data show CDR1 as LNHDA and CDR2 as SQIVND (reference sequence). As DNA, the CDR3 is TGTGCCAGTAGCTCCGGCCCAGGGGGTCACACTGAAGCTTTCTTT. This gives the protein CASSSGPGGHTEAFF. Drawing the rest from reference TRBV19 and TRBJ1-1, the complete variable domain is DGGITQSPKYLFRKEGQNVTLSCEQNLNHDAMYWYRQDPGQGLRLIYYSQIVNDFQKGDIAEGYSVSREKKESFPLTVTSAQKNPTAFYLCASSSGPGGHTEAFFGQGTRLTVV.

This clone was recorded a few times. CDR3 region: CASMLTTGFATNEKLFF. The CDR3 bases are TGTGCCAGCATGTTGACAACCGGATTTGCAACTAATGAAAAACTGTTTTTT. The V and J genes are TRBV2 and TRBJ1-4; D call uncertain. V was pared by 7 bases and J by 0 bases, with 18 bases between. The CDR3 runs 17 residues. Germline V gene sequence: CDR1 SNHLY, CDR2 FYNNEI.

As regards this clone: Other nucleotide sequences from this sample produce the same CDR3. The V and J genes are TRBV3-1 (or the pseudogene TRBV3-2) and TRBJ2-3; TRBD2 matches 7 bases. Germline V lookup: CDR1 LGHDT, CDR2 YNNKEL (reference sequence). V lost 3 bases to trimming and J lost 0 bases; unmatched junction nucleotides: 0. The CDR3 spans 14 residues. The CDR3 DNA sequence: TGTGCCAGCAGCCAGGGGGGGAGCACAGATACGCAGTATTTT. As protein: CASSQGGSTDTQYF.

The chain links TRBV7-2 to TRBJ1-2; D possibly corresponds to TRBD1 (6 bases). In germline, CDR1 is SGHTA, CDR2 FQGNSA. V dropped 1 base and J dropped 6 bases, with 15 bases sitting between them. The CDR3 covers 15 residues. The CDR3 nucleotides read TGTGCCAGCAGCTTAGGGCTCGGACAGTTTGATGGCTACACCTTC. This encodes CASSLGLGQFDGYTF.

The chain has TRBV19 and TRBJ2-2; 8 bases match TRBD1. The CDR3 covers 15 residues. V was clipped by 6 bases and J by 6 bases; unmatched bases: 9. Germline V gene data show CDR1 as LNHDA and CDR2 as SQIVND (reference sequence). CDR3 residues: CASSPIDRGPGELFF. The DNA for the CDR3 is TGTGCCAGTAGCCCGATCGACAGGGGTCCCGGGGAGCTGTTTTTT.

The chain carries TRBV24-1 and TRBJ2-7; D remains unclear. There are 11 residues in the CDR3. The V and J ends lost 7 bases and 0 bases respectively, with 3 bases between them. From germline, CDR1 is KGHDR and CDR2 SFDVKD. The CDR3 bases are TGTGCCACCAGCTTCTCCTACGAGCAGTACTTC. Its translation is CATSFSYEQYF.

The V and J genes are TRBV18 and TRBJ1-1; 7 nucleotides agree with TRBD1. CDR1 KGHSH and CDR2 LQKENI come from the germline V gene. The CDR3 sequence is 14 residues long. V shed 5 bases, J shed 1 base, and the junction held 4 bases outside the gene matches. The CDR3, as DNA: TGTGCCAGCTCAGAACGACAGGGGAACACTGAAGCTTTCTTT. Amino acids: CASSERQGNTEAFF. Drawing the rest from reference TRBV18 and TRBJ1-1, the complete variable domain is NAGVMQNPRHLVRRRGQEARLRCSPMKGHSHVYWYRQLPEEGLKFMVYLQKENIIDESGMPKERFSAEFPKEGPSILRIQQVVRGDSAAYFCASSERQGNTEAFFGQGTRLTVV.

V gene TRBV5-1 combines with J gene TRBJ2-3, with TRBD2 identical over 7 bases. V lost 0 bases, J lost 2 bases, and 3 bases stayed unmatched. The CDR3 length is 15 residues. CDR1 is SGHRS and CDR2 is YFSETQ in the germline V gene. CDR3 in DNA: TGCGCCAGCAGCTTGGCTAGCGGATACACAGATACGCAGTATTTT. Protein: CASSLASGYTDTQYF. The variable domain in full, completed from reference TRBV5-1 and TRBJ2-3, reads KAGVTQTPRYLIKTRGQQVTLSCSPISGHRSVSWYQQTPGQGLQFLFEYFSETQRNKGNFPGRFSGRQFSNSRSEMNVSTLELGDSALYLCASSLASGYTDTQYFGPGTRLTVL.

The V gene is TRBV11-2, the J gene TRBJ2-3; D remains ambiguous. Deletions cut 5 bases from V and 5 bases from J, with 5 bases between. Germline assignment: CDR1 SGHAT and CDR2 FQNNGV. This CDR3 has 11 residues. CDR3 protein: CASSIKDTQYF. The CDR3 DNA is TGTGCCAGCAGCATCAAAGATACGCAGTATTTT.

This clone came up a few times. The J gene is TRBJ1-1, the V gene TRBV19, with D unresolved. Germline CDR1 is LNHDA and CDR2 is SQIVND (reference sequence). The V end lost 5 bases, the J end lost 5 bases, and 21 bases lay between the germline ends. The CDR3 is made up of 16 amino acids. This CDR3 is CASSSGFGSGGTEAFF. CDR3 nucleotides: TGTGCCAGTAGTTCGGGATTTGGGTCCGGCGGGACTGAAGCTTTCTTT. Full variable domain (outside the CDR3, taken from reference TRBV19 and TRBJ1-1): DGGITQSPKYLFRKEGQNVTLSCEQNLNHDAMYWYRQDPGQGLRLIYYSQIVNDFQKGDIAEGYSVSREKKESFPLTVTSAQKNPTAFYLCASSSGFGSGGTEAFFGQGTRLTVV.

The chain uses TRBV5-1 and TRBJ2-1; 9 nucleotides align to TRBD1. V lost 1 base to trimming and J lost 5 bases; unmatched junction nucleotides: 10. The CDR3 runs 17 residues. In germline, CDR1 is SGHRS, CDR2 YFSETQ. DNA for the CDR3: TGCGCCAGCAGCTTGCTCGGACAGGGGCGGCGGGACAATGAGCAGTTCTTC. Its translation: CASSLLGQGRRDNEQFF. Together with reference TRBV5-1 and TRBJ2-1, the CDR3 gives the full variable domain: KAGVTQTPRYLIKTRGQQVTLSCSPISGHRSVSWYQQTPGQGLQFLFEYFSETQRNKGNFPGRFSGRQFSNSRSEMNVSTLELGDSALYLCASSLLGQGRRDNEQFFGPGTRLTVL.

This chain links TRBV13 with TRBJ2-2, with 13 bases aligning to TRBD2. Germline loops: CDR1 PRHDT, CDR2 FYEKMQ (reference sequence). Trimming took 5 bases from V and 2 from J; bases not matched to a gene: 8. The CDR3 runs 18 residues. CDR3 in amino acids: CASSLRTSGRGNTGELFF. The CDR3 nucleotides read TGTGCCAGCAGCCTACGGACTAGCGGGAGAGGTAACACCGGGGAGCTGTTTTTT.

This chain joins TRBV7-3 and TRBJ2-2, with D possibly being TRBD1 (6 bases). The V gene lost 4 bases and the J gene lost 6 bases, with 12 bases spanning the gap. Germline CDR1 and CDR2: SGHTA and FQGTGA. There are 14 residues in the CDR3. The CDR3 DNA reads TGTGCCAGCAGCTCTCAGGGGTTGGCCGGGGAGCTGTTTTTT. It codes for CASSSQGLAGELFF.

This chain links TRBV28 with TRBJ1-1; D not certain. Germline values: CDR1 MDHEN, CDR2 SYDVKM. CDR3 size: 10 residues. With 10 bases removed from V and 0 bases from J, the gap between germline ends came to 3 bases. The CDR3 DNA reads as TGTGCCACTTTGAACACTGAAGCTTTCTTT. It specifies CATLNTEAFF.

The chain couples TRBV4-1 to TRBJ1-2; 9 nucleotides align to TRBD1. Germline CDR1 reads MGHRA; CDR2 reads YSYEKL. The CDR3 spans 15 residues. With 1 base clipped from V and 5 bases from J, the junction kept 5 bases outside the gene matches. CDR3 residues: CASSQGDRVLYGYTF. In DNA form, the CDR3 reads TGCGCCAGCAGCCAAGGGGACAGGGTCCTTTATGGCTACACCTTC.

CDR3 bases: TGTGCCAGCAGTCTTAGCGGGGGGGCCTCAGATACGCAGTATTTT. Residues: CASSLSGGASDTQYF. The chain is built from TRBV13 and TRBJ2-3; TRBD2 matches 11 bases. Germline trimming cut 6 bases from V and 4 bases from J; bases unmatched to any gene: 6. The CDR3 length is 15 residues. Germline CDR1 and CDR2: PRHDT and FYEKMQ (reference sequence). Using reference TRBV13 and TRBJ2-3 for the parts outside the CDR3, the full variable domain is AAGVIQSPRHLIKEKRETATLKCYPIPRHDTVYWYQQGPGQDPQFLISFYEKMQSDKGSIPDRFSAQQFSDYHSELNMSSLELGDSALYFCASSLSGGASDTQYFGPGTRLTVL.

The count of this clone is one. The chain has TRBV27 and TRBJ1-6; maybe TRBD1 (5 bases). The germline V gene encodes CDR1 MNHEY and CDR2 SMNVEV (reference sequence). The CDR3 has 13 residues. With 5 bases removed from V and 10 bases from J, the gap between germline ends came to 12 bases. CDR3 coding DNA: TGTGCCAGCAGTCCCAGGCACAGGTCACCCCTCCACTTT. Protein sequence: CASSPRHRSPLHF.

This chain joins TRBV7-8 and TRBJ2-7, with D possibly being TRBD2 (6 bases). This CDR3 spans 19 amino acids. CDR1 is SGHVS, CDR2 FQNEAQ, per germline. Trimming removed 3 bases at V and 2 bases at J, with 26 bases between. The CDR3 nucleotides are TGTGCCAGCAGCTTCTTGACGGCAGGGAGGCTCTCCGCACCCTACGAGCAGTACTTC. Translation: CASSFLTAGRLSAPYEQYF.

V and J are TRBV18 and TRBJ1-5; 7 nucleotides agree with TRBD1. With 6 bases clipped from V and 5 bases from J, the junction kept 7 bases outside the gene matches. CDR3 length equals 14 residues. Germline CDR1 is KGHSH and CDR2 is LQKENI. The CDR3 loop is CASSPNQGDQPQHF. In DNA form, the CDR3 reads TGTGCCAGCTCCCCGAACCAGGGGGATCAGCCCCAGCATTTT.

The J gene is TRBJ2-1, the V gene TRBV9; D is unresolved. The CDR3 spans 13 residues. Per germline, CDR1 SGDLS and CDR2 YYNGEE. Trimming removed 0 bases at V and 4 bases at J, with 5 bases between. As DNA, the CDR3 is TGTGCCAGCAGCGTAGGGCATTACAATGAGCAGTTCTTC. Protein: CASSVGHYNEQFF.

The rearrangement joins TRBV28 to TRBJ2-2; weak D call: TRBD2 (6 bases). The germline gives CDR1 MDHEN, CDR2 SYDVKM. The CDR3 covers 13 residues. V lost 6 bases and J 8 bases, leaving 13 bases between the germline ends. This chain's CDR3 is CASSPEGSGELFF. CDR3 coding DNA: TGTGCCAGCAGCCCGGAGGGTTCAGGGGAGCTGTTTTTT.

V gene TRBV6-5 combines with J gene TRBJ2-5; TRBD2 matches 11 bases. Germline CDR1 is MNHEY and CDR2 is SVGAGI. The length of the CDR3 is 15 residues. V gave up 4 bases and J gave up 5 bases; unmatched junction bases: 6. CDR3 coding DNA: TGTGCCAGCAGTTTAGCGGGGGGGGTGTGGGAGACCCAGTACTTC. It codes for CASSLAGGVWETQYF.